This T cell receptor beta chain was sequenced during a study of regulatory T cells in long-lasting Graves disease. Study in general: The criterion for persistent Graves' disease was over 5 years of antithyroid drugs with positive TSH receptor antibodies.

CDR3 size: 16 residues. Unmatched junction bases numbered 8, after V lost 5 bases and J lost 8 bases. CDR1 is SGHTA and CDR2 is FQGNSA in the germline V gene. Documented time point: persistent/refractory GD, antithyroid drugs over 5 years with positive TRAb. Generation of the TCR library employed RNA extracted from PBMCs. Arm-PCR of CDR3 regions and iRepertoire HTBI primers were used to build TCR beta libraries. In TCRdb, the multiplex PCR reads were re-called with MiXCR into one record per CDR3 protein. The sample includes under 500,000 distinct CDR3 sequences, around 20% seen only once; the top ten take over 7.5%. There are many counts of this clonotype.

This receptor was identified in a female donor with Graves disease. This specimen consisted of peripheral blood mononuclear cells (PBMCs), obtained when the disease was refractory, from a patient treated with antithyroid drugs. This chain joins TRBV7-2 and TRBJ1-6; 11 bases map to TRBD1. DNA of the CDR3: TGTGCCAGCAGCACTGGACAGGGGGCAGGGGATTCACCCCTCCACTTT. Translation: CASSTGQGAGDSPLHF.